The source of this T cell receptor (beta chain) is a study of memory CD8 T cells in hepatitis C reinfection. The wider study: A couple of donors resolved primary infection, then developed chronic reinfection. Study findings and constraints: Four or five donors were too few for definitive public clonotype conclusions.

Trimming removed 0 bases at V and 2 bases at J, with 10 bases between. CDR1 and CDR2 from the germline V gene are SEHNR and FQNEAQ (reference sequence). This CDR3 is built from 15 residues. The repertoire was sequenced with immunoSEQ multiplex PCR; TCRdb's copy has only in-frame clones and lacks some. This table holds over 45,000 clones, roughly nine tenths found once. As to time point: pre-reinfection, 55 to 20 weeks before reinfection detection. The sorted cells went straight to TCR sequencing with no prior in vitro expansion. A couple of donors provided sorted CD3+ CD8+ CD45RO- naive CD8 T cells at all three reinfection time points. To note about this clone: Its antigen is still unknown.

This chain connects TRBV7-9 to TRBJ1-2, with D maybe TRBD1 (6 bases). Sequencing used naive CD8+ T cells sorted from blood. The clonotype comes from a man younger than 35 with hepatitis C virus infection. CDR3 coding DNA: TGTGCCAGCAGCTTAGCCGGACAGCTAAACTATGGCTACACCTTC. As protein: CASSLAGQLNYGYTF.